This T cell receptor (beta chain) derives from a study of control samples from healthy donors and cancer patients (dated by TCRdb to the early 2020s). The library was produced with the immunoSEQ multiplex PCR assay. TCRdb obtained this table from immuneACCESS and retained in-frame rearrangements with V and J assigned. These tables miss some clones; where compared with another copy, unresolved V genes account for less than half of the shortfall, and the remainder is unexplained. A total of roughly 370,000 clones appear in this sample, 75% to 95% of them only once. Jointly, the top ten make up around 6.8% of the sample. On this clone: This receptor's antigen is unknown. There are no base qualities to consult, and no much larger clone falls within one base.

CDR1 and CDR2 were assigned from the germline V gene as MDHEN and SYDVKM. Reading from cysteine to phenylalanine, the CDR3 counts 15 amino acids. The read is trimmed to its CDR3 DNA, 45 bases read in frame from base 1. V has 8 bases trimmed and J has 5 bases trimmed; junction bases matching no gene number 9. This receptor chain uses TRBV28 and TRBJ1-1; the central 12 bases match TRBD1. Input material: PBMCs. This sequence was found in a man in his forties with head and neck cancer. The sequenced DNA: TGTGCCAGCTCGTTTCGGGACAGGGGGCAAACTGAAGCTTTCTTT. It translates as CASSFRDRGQTEAFF. Beyond the CDR3, the reference TRBV28 and TRBJ1-1 genes provide the residues; the full variable domain reads: DVKVTQSSRYLVKRTGEKVFLECVQDMDHENMFWYRQDPGLGLRLIYFSYDVKMKEKGDIPEGYSVSREKKERFSLILESASTNQTSMYLCASSFRDRGQTEAFFGQGTRLTVV.